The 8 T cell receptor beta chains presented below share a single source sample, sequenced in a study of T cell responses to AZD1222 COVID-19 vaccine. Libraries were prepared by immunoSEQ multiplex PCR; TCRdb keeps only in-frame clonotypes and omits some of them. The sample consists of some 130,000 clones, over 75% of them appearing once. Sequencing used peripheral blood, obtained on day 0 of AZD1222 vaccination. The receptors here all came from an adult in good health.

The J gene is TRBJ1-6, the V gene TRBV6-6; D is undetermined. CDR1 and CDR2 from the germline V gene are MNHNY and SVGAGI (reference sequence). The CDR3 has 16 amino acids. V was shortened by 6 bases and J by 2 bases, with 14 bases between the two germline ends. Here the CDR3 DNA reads TGTGCCAGCAGCGACAAATATAGGACCTATAATTCACCCCTCCACTTT. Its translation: CASSDKYRTYNSPLHF.

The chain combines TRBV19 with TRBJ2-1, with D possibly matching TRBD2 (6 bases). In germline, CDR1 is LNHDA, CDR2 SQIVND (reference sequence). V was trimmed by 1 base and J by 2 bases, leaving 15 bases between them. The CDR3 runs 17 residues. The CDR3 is CASSIAGGAGTYNEQFF. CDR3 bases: TGTGCCAGTAGTATAGCCGGAGGGGCGGGGACCTACAATGAGCAGTTCTTC.

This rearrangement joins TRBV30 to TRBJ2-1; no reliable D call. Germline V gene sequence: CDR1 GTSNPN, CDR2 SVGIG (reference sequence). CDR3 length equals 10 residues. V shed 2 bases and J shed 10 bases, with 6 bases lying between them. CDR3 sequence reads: CAWSSSEQFF. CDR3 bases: TGTGCCTGGAGTAGCAGCGAGCAGTTCTTC.

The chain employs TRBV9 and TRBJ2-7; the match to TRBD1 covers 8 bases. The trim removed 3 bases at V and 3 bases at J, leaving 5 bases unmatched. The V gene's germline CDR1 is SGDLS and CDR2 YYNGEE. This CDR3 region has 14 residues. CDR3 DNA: TGTGCCAGCAGCGCCCCCGGACAGGGCTACGAGCAGTACTTC. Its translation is CASSAPGQGYEQYF.

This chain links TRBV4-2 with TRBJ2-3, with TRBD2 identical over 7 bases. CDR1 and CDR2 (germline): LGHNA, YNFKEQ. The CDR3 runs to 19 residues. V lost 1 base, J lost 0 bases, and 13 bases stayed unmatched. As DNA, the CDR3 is TGTGCCAGCAGCCAAGTGGGGCCGAGCGGGGTAGCTAGCACAGATACGCAGTATTTT. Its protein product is CASSQVGPSGVASTDTQYF.

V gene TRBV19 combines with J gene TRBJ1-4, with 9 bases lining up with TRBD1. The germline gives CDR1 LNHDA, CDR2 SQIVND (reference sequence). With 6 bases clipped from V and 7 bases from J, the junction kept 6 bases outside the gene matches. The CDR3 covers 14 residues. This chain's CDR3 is CASSATGGPEKLFF. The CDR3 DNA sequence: TGTGCCAGTAGCGCAACAGGGGGCCCTGAAAAACTGTTTTTT.

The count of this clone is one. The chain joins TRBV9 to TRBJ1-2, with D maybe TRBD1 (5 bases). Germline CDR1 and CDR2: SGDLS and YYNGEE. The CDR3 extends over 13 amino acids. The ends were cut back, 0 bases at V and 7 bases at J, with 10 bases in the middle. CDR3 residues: CASSVGQGSGYTF. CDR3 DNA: TGTGCCAGCAGCGTAGGCCAGGGAAGTGGCTACACCTTC. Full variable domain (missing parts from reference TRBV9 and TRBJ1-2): DSGVTQTPKHLITATGQRVTLRCSPRSGDLSVYWYQQSLDQGLQFLIQYYNGEERAKGNILERFSAQQFPDLHSELNLSSLELGDSALYFCASSVGQGSGYTFGSGTRLTVV.

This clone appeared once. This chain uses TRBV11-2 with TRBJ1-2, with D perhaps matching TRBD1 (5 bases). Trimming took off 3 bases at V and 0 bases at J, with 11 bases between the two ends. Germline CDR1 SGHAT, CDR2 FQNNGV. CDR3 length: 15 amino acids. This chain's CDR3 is CASSFWDGSNYGYTF. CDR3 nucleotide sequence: TGTGCCAGCAGCTTTTGGGACGGTTCTAACTATGGCTACACCTTC.